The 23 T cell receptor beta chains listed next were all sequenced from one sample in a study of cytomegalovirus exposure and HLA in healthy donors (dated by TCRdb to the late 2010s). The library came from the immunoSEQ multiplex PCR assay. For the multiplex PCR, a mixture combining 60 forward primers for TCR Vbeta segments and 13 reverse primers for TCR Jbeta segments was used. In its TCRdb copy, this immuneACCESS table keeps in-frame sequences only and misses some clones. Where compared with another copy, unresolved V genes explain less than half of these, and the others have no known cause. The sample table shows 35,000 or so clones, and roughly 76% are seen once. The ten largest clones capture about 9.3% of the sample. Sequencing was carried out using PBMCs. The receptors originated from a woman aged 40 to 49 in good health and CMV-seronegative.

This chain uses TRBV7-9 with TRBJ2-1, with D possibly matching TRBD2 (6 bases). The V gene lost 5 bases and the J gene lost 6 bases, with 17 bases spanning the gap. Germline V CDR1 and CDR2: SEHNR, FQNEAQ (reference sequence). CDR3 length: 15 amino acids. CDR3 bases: TGTGCCAGCAGCGAATCCGGGACTCCCGGCAATGAGCAGTTCTTC. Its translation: CASSESGTPGNEQFF. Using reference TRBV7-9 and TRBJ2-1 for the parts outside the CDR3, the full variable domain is DTGVSQNPRHKITKRGQNVTFRCDPISEHNRLYWYRQTLGQGPEFLTYFQNEAQLEKSRLLSDRFSAERPKGSFSTLEIQRTEQGDSAMYLCASSESGTPGNEQFFGPGTRLTVL.

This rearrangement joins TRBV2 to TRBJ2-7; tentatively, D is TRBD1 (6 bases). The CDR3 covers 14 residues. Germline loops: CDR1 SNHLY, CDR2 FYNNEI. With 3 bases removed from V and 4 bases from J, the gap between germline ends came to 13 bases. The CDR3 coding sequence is TGTGCCAGCAGTGACGGGACAATAAATTACGAGCAGTACTTC. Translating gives CASSDGTINYEQYF. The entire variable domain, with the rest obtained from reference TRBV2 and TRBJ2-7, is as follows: EPEVTQTPSHQVTQMGQEVILRCVPISNHLYFYWYRQILGQKVEFLVSFYNNEISEKSEIFDDQFSVERPDGSNFTLKIRSTKLEDSAMYFCASSDGTINYEQYFGPGTRLTVT.

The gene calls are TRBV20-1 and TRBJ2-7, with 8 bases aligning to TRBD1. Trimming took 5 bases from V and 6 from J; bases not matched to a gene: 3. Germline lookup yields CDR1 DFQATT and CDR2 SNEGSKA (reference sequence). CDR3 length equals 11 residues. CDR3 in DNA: TGCAGTGCTCCTCAGGGGGCCGAGCAGTACTTC. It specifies CSAPQGAEQYF.

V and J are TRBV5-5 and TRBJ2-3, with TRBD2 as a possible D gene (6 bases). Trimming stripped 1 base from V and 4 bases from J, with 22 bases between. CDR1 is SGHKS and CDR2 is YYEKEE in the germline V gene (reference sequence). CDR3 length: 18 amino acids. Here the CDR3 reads CASSLYDLKLSGADTQYF. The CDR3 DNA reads TGTGCCAGCAGCTTGTATGACCTAAAACTTTCGGGGGCAGATACGCAGTATTTT.

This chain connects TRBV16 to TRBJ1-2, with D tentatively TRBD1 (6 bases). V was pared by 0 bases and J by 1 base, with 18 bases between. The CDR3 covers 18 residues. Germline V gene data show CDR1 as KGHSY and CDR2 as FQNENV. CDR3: CASSQSARGQTLNYGYTF. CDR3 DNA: TGTGCCAGCAGCCAATCCGCCAGGGGCCAAACTCTTAACTATGGCTACACCTTC.

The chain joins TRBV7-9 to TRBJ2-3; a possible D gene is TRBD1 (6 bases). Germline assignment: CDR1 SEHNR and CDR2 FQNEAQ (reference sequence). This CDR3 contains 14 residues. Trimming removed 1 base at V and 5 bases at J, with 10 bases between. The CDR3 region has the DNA TGTGCCAGCAGCTTAGGTTCGGACAGAGATACGCAGTATTTT. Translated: CASSLGSDRDTQYF.

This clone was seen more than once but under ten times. CDR3 protein: CASSSSTREIAKNIQYF. DNA of the CDR3: TGTGCCAGCAGCTCCTCGACCCGGGAAATAGCCAAAAACATTCAGTACTTC. The rearrangement uses TRBV7-2 and TRBJ2-4, with D possibly TRBD2 on 5 matching bases. The V end was cut by 4 bases, the J end by 0 bases, with 16 bases between. The CDR3 length is 17 residues. CDR1 is SGHTA, CDR2 FQGNSA, per germline.

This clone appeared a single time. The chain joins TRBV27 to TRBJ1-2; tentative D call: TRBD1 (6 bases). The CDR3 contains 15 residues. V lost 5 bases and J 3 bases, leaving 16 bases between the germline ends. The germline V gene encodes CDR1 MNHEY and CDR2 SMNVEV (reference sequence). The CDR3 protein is CASSPQQGWYYGYTF. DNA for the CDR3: TGTGCCAGCAGTCCCCAACAGGGATGGTACTATGGCTACACCTTC.

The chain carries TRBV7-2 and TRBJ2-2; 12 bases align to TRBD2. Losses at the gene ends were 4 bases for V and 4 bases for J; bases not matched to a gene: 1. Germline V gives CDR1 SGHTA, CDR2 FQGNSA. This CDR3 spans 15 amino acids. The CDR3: CASSWGLAGTGELFF. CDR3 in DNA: TGTGCCAGCAGCTGGGGACTAGCGGGCACCGGGGAGCTGTTTTTT.

The CDR3 DNA reads as TGTGCCAGCACTGGGGACAGGGTAGACGAAAAACTGTTTTTT. Amino acid sequence: CASTGDRVDEKLFF. The chain combines TRBV2 with TRBJ1-4; 9 bases are a match to TRBD1. Germline V gene data show CDR1 as SNHLY and CDR2 as FYNNEI. There are 14 residues in the CDR3. V lost 7 bases to trimming and J lost 8 bases; unmatched junction nucleotides: 8.

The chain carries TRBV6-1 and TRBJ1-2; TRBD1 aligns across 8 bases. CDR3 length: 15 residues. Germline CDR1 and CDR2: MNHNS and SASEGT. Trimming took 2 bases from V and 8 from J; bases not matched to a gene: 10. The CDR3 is CASSEQAGGVSGYTF. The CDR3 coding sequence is TGTGCCAGCAGTGAACAGGCAGGGGGCGTCTCCGGCTACACCTTC.

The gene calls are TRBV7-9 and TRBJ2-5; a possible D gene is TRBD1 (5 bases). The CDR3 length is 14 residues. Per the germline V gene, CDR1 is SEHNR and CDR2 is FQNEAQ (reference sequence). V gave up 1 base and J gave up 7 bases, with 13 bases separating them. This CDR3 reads CASSLGSRQGTQYF. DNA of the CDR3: TGTGCCAGCAGCTTAGGATCCCGTCAGGGGACCCAGTACTTC.

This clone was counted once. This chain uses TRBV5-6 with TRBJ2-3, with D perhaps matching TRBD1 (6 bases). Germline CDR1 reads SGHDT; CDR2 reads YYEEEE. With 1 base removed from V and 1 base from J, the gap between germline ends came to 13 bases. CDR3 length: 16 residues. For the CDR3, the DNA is TGTGCCAGCAGCTTGTTTGCAGGGGCCGGCACAGATACGCAGTATTTT. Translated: CASSLFAGAGTDTQYF. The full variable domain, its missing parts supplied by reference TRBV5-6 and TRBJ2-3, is DAGVTQSPTHLIKTRGQQVTLRCSPKSGHDTVSWYQQALGQGPQFIFQYYEEEERQRGNFPDRFSGHQFPNYSSELNVNALLLGDSALYLCASSLFAGAGTDTQYFGPGTRLTVL.

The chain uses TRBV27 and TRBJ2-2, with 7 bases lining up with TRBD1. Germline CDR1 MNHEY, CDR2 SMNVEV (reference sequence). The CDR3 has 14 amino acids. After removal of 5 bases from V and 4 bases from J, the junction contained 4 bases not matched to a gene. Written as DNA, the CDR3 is TGTGCCAGCAGTGTCGACAGGGTCACCGGGGAGCTGTTTTTT. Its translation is CASSVDRVTGELFF.

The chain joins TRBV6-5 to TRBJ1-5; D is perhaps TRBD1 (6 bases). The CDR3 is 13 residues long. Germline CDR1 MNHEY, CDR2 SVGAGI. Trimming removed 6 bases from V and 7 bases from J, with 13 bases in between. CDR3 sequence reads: CASSPDRFQPQHF. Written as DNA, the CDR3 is TGTGCCAGCAGCCCTGACAGGTTCCAGCCCCAGCATTTT.

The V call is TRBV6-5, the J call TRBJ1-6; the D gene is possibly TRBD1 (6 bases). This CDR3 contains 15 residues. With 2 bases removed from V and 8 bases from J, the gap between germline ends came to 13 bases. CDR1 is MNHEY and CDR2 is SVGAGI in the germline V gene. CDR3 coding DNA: TGTGCCAGCAGTTACCTAAGACAGGTTGATTCACCCCTCCACTTT. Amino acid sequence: CASSYLRQVDSPLHF.

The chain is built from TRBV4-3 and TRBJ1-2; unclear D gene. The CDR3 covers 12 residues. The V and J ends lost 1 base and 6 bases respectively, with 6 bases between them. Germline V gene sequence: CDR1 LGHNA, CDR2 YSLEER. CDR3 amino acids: CASSQGLDGYTF. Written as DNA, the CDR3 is TGCGCCAGCAGCCAAGGACTGGATGGCTACACCTTC.

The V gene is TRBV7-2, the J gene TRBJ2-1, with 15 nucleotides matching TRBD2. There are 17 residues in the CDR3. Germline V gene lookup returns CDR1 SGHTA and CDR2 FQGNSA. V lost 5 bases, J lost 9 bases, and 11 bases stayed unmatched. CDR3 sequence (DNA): TGTGCCAGCAGCCACTCGGGACTAGCGGGGGGTAGGGGTGAGCAGTTCTTC. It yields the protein CASSHSGLAGGRGEQFF.

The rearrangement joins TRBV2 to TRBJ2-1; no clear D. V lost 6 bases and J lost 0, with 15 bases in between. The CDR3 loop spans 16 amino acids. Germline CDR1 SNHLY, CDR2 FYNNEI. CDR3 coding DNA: TGTGCCAGCAGCGGCCTCGACTCCCTCTCCTACAATGAGCAGTTCTTC. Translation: CASSGLDSLSYNEQFF. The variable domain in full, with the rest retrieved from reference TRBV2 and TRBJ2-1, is EPEVTQTPSHQVTQMGQEVILRCVPISNHLYFYWYRQILGQKVEFLVSFYNNEISEKSEIFDDQFSVERPDGSNFTLKIRSTKLEDSAMYFCASSGLDSLSYNEQFFGPGTRLTVL.

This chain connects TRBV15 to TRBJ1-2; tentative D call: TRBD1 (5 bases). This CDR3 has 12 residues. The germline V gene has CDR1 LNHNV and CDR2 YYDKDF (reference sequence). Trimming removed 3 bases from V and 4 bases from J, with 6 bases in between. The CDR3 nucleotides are TGTGCCACCAGCAGCCAGGGCTATGGCTACACCTTC. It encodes CATSSQGYGYTF.

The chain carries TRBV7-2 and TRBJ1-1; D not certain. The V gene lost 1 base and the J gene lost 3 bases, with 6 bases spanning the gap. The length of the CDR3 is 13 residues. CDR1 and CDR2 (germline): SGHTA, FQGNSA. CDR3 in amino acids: CASSLERYTEAFF. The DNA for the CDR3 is TGTGCCAGCAGCTTAGAGCGTTACACTGAAGCTTTCTTT. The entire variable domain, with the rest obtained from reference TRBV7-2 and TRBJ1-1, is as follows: GAGVSQSPSNKVTEKGKDVELRCDPISGHTALYWYRQSLGQGLEFLIYFQGNSAPDKSGLPSDRFSAERTGGSVSTLTIQRTQQEDSAVYLCASSLERYTEAFFGQGTRLTVV.

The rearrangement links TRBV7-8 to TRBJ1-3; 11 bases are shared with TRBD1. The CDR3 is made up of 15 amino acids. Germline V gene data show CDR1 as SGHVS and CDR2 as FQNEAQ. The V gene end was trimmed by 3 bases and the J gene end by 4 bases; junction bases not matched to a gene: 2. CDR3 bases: TGTGCCAGCAGCTTGGGACAGGGGGTAGGAAACACCATATATTTT. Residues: CASSLGQGVGNTIYF. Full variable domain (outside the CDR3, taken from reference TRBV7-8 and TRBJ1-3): GAGVSQSPRYKVAKRGQDVALRCDPISGHVSLFWYQQALGQGPEFLTYFQNEAQLDKSGLPSDRFFAERPEGSVSTLKIQRTQQEDSAVYLCASSLGQGVGNTIYFGEGSWLTVV.

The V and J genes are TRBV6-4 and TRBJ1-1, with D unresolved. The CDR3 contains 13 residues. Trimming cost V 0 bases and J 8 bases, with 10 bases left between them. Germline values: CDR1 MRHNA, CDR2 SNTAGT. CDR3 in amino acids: CASSDSHSQEAFF. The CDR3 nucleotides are TGTGCCAGCAGTGACTCGCATAGCCAAGAAGCTTTCTTT.